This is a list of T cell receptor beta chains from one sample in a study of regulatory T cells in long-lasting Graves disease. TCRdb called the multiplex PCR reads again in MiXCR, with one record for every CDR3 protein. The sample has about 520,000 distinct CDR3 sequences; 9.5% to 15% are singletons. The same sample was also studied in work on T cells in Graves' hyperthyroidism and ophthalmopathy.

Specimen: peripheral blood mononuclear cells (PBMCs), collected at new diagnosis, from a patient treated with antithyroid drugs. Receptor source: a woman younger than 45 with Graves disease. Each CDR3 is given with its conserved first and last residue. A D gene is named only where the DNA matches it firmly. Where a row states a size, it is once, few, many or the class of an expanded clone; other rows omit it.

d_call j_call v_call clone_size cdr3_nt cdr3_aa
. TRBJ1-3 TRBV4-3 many TGCGCCAGCAGCCAAGACCCCAATAGGTGGGACCTCAGGGGTGGAAACACCATATATTTT CASSQDPNRWDLRGGNTIYF
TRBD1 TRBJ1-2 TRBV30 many TGTGCCTGGAGTGAGACAGGGGATGCTGGCTACACCTTC CAWSETGDAGYTF
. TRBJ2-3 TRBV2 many TGTGCCAGCAGCTGGGACACGGGCATAGGAGATACGCAGTATTTT CASSWDTGIGDTQYF
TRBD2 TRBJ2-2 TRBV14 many TGTGCCAGCAGCCATCCGGGACTAGCGGGGTACACCGGGGAGCTGTTTTTT CASSHPGLAGYTGELFF
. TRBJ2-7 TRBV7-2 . TGTGCCAGCAGCTTCCGGGACAACGCCTACGAGCAGTACTTC CASSFRDNAYEQYF
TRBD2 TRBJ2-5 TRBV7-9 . TGTGCCAGCAGCCCCTGGACTAGCGGGAGTGTGGAGACCCAGTACTTC CASSPWTSGSVETQYF
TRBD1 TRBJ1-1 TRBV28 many TGTGCCAGCAGACCGAGACGGGACAGGGGGCAGGTTTGGGTAGTAGCCCACACTGAAGCTTTCTTT CASRPRRDRGQVWVVAHTEAFF
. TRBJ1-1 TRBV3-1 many TGTGCCAGCAGCCAGAGTAGGACTGAAGCTTTCTTT CASSQSRTEAFF
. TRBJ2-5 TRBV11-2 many TGTGCCAGCAGCTTACAGGGGAGGGAGACCCAGTACTTC CASSLQGRETQYF
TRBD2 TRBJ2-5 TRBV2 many TGTGCCAGCAGTGAGGGTAGCGGGAGGAGCGAGACCCAGTACTTC CASSEGSGRSETQYF
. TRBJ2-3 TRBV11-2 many TGTGCCAGCAGCTTAGGGGACTTTAGCACAGATACGCAGTATTTT CASSLGDFSTDTQYF
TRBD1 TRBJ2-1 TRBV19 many TGTGCCAGTAGCCCGGGACAGGGAGTCAATGAGCAGTTCTTC CASSPGQGVNEQFF
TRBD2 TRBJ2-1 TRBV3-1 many TGTGCCAGCAGCCAGGAGACTAGCGGGAGCACTGAAAGCTCCTACAATGAGCAGTTCTTC CASSQETSGSTESSYNEQFF
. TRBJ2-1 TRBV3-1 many TGTGCCAGCAGCGGGACAAAGGGTGAGCAGTTCTTC CASSGTKGEQFF
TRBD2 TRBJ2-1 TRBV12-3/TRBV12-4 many TGTGCCAGCAGTTGGAAGGGTTTGGTGGCGGGAGTATGGAGTGAGCAGTTCTTC CASSWKGLVAGVWSEQFF